The TCR beta chain described here comes from a study of spatial heterogeneity in lung cancer. MiXCR was run by TCRdb on the 5' RACE reads, yielding one entry per CDR3 protein. The sample holds more than 6,500 distinct CDR3 sequences; 9.5% to 15% are singletons and the top ten take roughly 22%. This clonotype was counted many times. Its cognate antigen is unknown. Overall study results and limits: Counts of expanded alpha and beta TCRs within tumors tracked the tumor nonsynonymous mutation count. The study estimated around 7% alpha and about 12% beta chain coverage of tumor T cells.

As for time point: sample taken at primary tumor resection. The donor population consisted of about 75 patients with untreated, early-stage non-small cell lung cancer. Unsorted whole RNA from tumor, nontumor lung or frozen PBMC underwent sequencing. The V gene's germline CDR1 is SGDLS and CDR2 YYNGEE. CDR3 size: 13 residues. V gave up 3 bases and J gave up 4 bases, with 10 bases separating them. The V call is TRBV9, the J call TRBJ2-5; D ambiguous. Here the sequenced sample was lung tumor tissue, taken at surgery. This TCR derives from a male donor with early-stage non-small cell lung cancer. The CDR3 DNA reads TGTGCCAGCAGCGAATACCTGGGAGAGACCCAGTACTTC. Its protein product is CASSEYLGETQYF. The full variable domain, with the rest looked up from reference TRBV9 and TRBJ2-5, is DSGVTQTPKHLITATGQRVTLRCSPRSGDLSVYWYQQSLDQGLQFLIQYYNGEERAKGNILERFSAQQFPDLHSELNLSSLELGDSALYFCASSEYLGETQYFGPGTRLLVL.